Listed here are 31 T cell receptor beta chains from one sample, sequenced in a study of cytomegalovirus exposure and HLA in healthy donors. A multiplex PCR was run with 60 Vbeta primers and 13 Jbeta primers. TCRdb's copy holds only in-frame clones and misses some; the assay was immunoSEQ multiplex PCR. The sample yields 140,000 to 150,000 clones, 75% to 80% seen once. Material: PBMCs. These receptors were taken from a male donor in good health and CMV-seronegative.

The table lists this clone with a few counts. The chain carries TRBV27 and TRBJ1-5; TRBD1 is a possible D gene (5 bases). The V gene's germline CDR1 is MNHEY and CDR2 SMNVEV (reference sequence). V shed 2 bases and J shed 2 bases, with 13 bases lying between them. The CDR3 totals 16 residues. Here the CDR3 reads CASSLGGGYGNQPQHF. Here the CDR3 DNA reads TGTGCCAGCAGTTTAGGGGGGGGATATGGCAATCAGCCCCAGCATTTT.

The V gene is TRBV13, the J gene TRBJ2-3; 12 bases fit TRBD2. The CDR3 has 16 amino acids. CDR1 and CDR2 (germline): PRHDT, FYEKMQ (reference sequence). The trim removed 5 bases at V and 4 bases at J, leaving 7 bases unmatched. The CDR3 is CASSATSGRWADTQYF. The CDR3 DNA reads TGTGCCAGCAGCGCCACTAGCGGGAGGTGGGCAGATACGCAGTATTTT.

The chain combines TRBV11-2 with TRBJ1-5, with 12 bases fitting TRBD1. This CDR3 contains 18 residues. The J segment lost 2 bases and the V segment lost 6 bases, leaving 11 bases of the junction unmatched. Germline V lookup: CDR1 SGHAT, CDR2 FQNNGV. CDR3 in DNA: TGTGCCAGCAGACCGTCCGGGACAGGGGGCATCGGCAATCAGCCCCAGCATTTT. This translates into CASRPSGTGGIGNQPQHF.

This chain uses TRBV29-1 with TRBJ1-3, with D uncertain. The CDR3 is 12 amino acids. The V gene lost 6 bases and the J gene lost 4 bases, with 10 bases spanning the gap. CDR1 is SQVTM and CDR2 is ANQGSEA in the germline V gene. CDR3 loop: CSVHSTGNTIYF. CDR3 coding DNA: TGCAGCGTGCATTCGACAGGAAACACCATATATTTT.

This rearrangement joins TRBV6-5 to TRBJ1-1, with 7 bases identical to TRBD1. The CDR3 contains 14 residues. In germline, CDR1 is MNHEY, CDR2 SVGAGI. The V gene end was trimmed by 6 bases and the J gene end by 4 bases; junction bases not matched to a gene: 8. CDR3 residues: CASRETGTTTEAFF. The CDR3 coding sequence is TGTGCCAGCAGGGAGACAGGGACGACCACTGAAGCTTTCTTT.

The V and J genes are TRBV2 and TRBJ1-1; 7 bases fit TRBD1. This CDR3 has 18 amino acids. After removal of 1 base from V and 0 bases from J, the junction contained 11 bases not matched to a gene. Per germline, CDR1 SNHLY and CDR2 FYNNEI. The CDR3 coding sequence is TGTGCCAGCAGTGAAGACCAGACAGGGTGGAAGATGAACACTGAAGCTTTCTTT. This sequence encodes CASSEDQTGWKMNTEAFF.

The V gene is TRBV5-1, the J gene TRBJ1-3; no clear D. V was clipped by 4 bases and J by 4 bases, with 15 bases between them. The germline gives CDR1 SGHRS, CDR2 YFSETQ. The CDR3 has 15 amino acids. The CDR3 spells CASSEGLMSGNTIYF. The DNA of the CDR3 is TGCGCCAGCAGCGAGGGTTTAATGTCCGGAAACACCATATATTTT.

The chain has TRBV6-5 and TRBJ2-1, with TRBD1 identical over 10 bases. Losses at the gene ends were 6 bases for V and 4 bases for J; bases not matched to a gene: 3. In germline, CDR1 is MNHEY, CDR2 SVGAGI. This CDR3 spans 14 amino acids. The CDR3 loop reads CASRRDRGYNEQFF. For the CDR3, the DNA is TGTGCCAGCAGGCGGGACAGGGGATACAATGAGCAGTTCTTC.

This rearrangement joins TRBV11-2 to TRBJ1-5; D may be TRBD1 (5 bases). This CDR3 has 15 residues. CDR1 and CDR2 (germline): SGHAT, FQNNGV. The V end was cut by 0 bases, the J end by 6 bases, with 12 bases between. The CDR3 protein is CASSLEGQGGQPQHF. The CDR3 nucleotides are TGTGCCAGCAGCTTAGAAGGGCAGGGAGGTCAGCCCCAGCATTTT.

Comments on this clone: Additional DNA sequences in this sample encode the identical CDR3. The chain uses TRBV14 and TRBJ1-6, with 7 bases matching TRBD1. V lost 3 bases, J lost 5 bases, and 4 bases stayed unmatched. This CDR3 comprises 15 residues. Per the germline V gene, CDR1 is SGHDN and CDR2 is FVKESK. The CDR3 DNA sequence: TGTGCCAGCAGCCAGTTCGACAGGGATAATTCACCCCTCCACTTT. It encodes CASSQFDRDNSPLHF.

This clone has just a few counts. V is TRBV7-2 and J is TRBJ1-1; D call uncertain. CDR1 is SGHTA and CDR2 is FQGNSA in the germline V gene. The CDR3 is 14 amino acids. V lost 1 base and J 2 bases, leaving 8 bases between the germline ends. The CDR3 here is CASSLGHQNTEAFF. The DNA for the CDR3 is TGTGCCAGCAGCTTAGGACACCAAAACACTGAAGCTTTCTTT.

About this clone itself: One junction end does not reproduce the germline sequence, and a read error may be involved. This sample includes further DNA sequences coding for the same CDR3. The genes are TRBV7-9 and TRBJ1-1; 7 bases are a match to TRBD1. CDR1 SEHNR and CDR2 FQNEAQ come from the germline V gene (reference sequence). This CDR3 is 14 amino acids long. The CDR3 region is CASSLDQGGTEAFF. DNA of the CDR3: TGCGCCAGCAGCTTAGATCAGGGGGGCACTGAAGCTTTCTTT.

This clone occurred a few times. CDR3 region: CASRGGGGHVGYTF. Written as DNA, the CDR3 is TGTGCCAGCAGGGGAGGTGGCGGGCATGTAGGCTACACCTTC. The rearrangement uses TRBV27 and TRBJ1-2; no clear D gene. There are 14 residues in the CDR3. Germline CDR1 and CDR2: MNHEY and SMNVEV (reference sequence). Trimming cost V 6 bases and J 8 bases, with 19 bases left between them.

The CDR3 sequence: CATSRDRGSGAQHF. In DNA form, the CDR3 reads TGTGCCACCAGCAGAGACCGTGGGTCGGGGGCCCAGCATTTT. This sequence joins TRBV15 and TRBJ1-5, with D perhaps matching TRBD1 (5 bases). Trimming pared 0 bases from V and 11 bases from J, leaving 14 bases between. Germline CDR1 LNHNV, CDR2 YYDKDF (reference sequence). This CDR3 spans 14 amino acids.

The CDR3 sequence is CASSLSSGGVYNEQFF. The CDR3 nucleotides are TGTGCCAGCAGCCTAAGCTCGGGGGGAGTTTACAATGAGCAGTTCTTC. The V gene is TRBV4-2, the J gene TRBJ2-1, with 7 nucleotides matching TRBD2. V shed 4 bases and J 4 bases; nucleotides not matched to a gene: 10. The CDR3 contains 16 residues. Germline V CDR1 and CDR2: LGHNA, YNFKEQ.

V and J are TRBV27 and TRBJ1-1, with 8 nucleotides matching TRBD1. The germline V gene has CDR1 MNHEY and CDR2 SMNVEV (reference sequence). This CDR3 spans 13 amino acids. V trimming: 10 bases; J trimming: 5 bases; junction bases outside the gene matches: 9. CDR3 residues: CAIPNRGETEAFF. The CDR3 DNA sequence: TGTGCCATCCCGAACAGGGGGGAAACTGAAGCTTTCTTT.

V gene TRBV13 combines with J gene TRBJ2-1, with TRBD2 matching 12 bases. The CDR3 covers 15 residues. V lost 1 base, J lost 6 bases, and 1 base stayed unmatched. CDR1 is PRHDT and CDR2 is FYEKMQ in the germline V gene (reference sequence). The DNA of the CDR3 is TGTGCCAGCAGCTTAGCTAGCGGGGGGGCCAATGAGCAGTTCTTC. Protein sequence: CASSLASGGANEQFF.

V gene TRBV4-1 combines with J gene TRBJ2-7; TRBD2 might be the D (5 bases). Germline lookup yields CDR1 MGHRA and CDR2 YSYEKL. The V end lost 1 base, the J end lost 5 bases, and 18 bases lay between the germline ends. The CDR3 runs 16 residues. The DNA of the CDR3 is TGCGCCAGCAGCCAAGGGTTAGTTGACTCCGGGGACGAGCAGTACTTC. It is translated as CASSQGLVDSGDEQYF.

This clone was seen a few times. V usage is TRBV5-5 and J usage is TRBJ1-1; D gene unclear. The V and J ends lost 0 bases and 11 bases respectively, with 14 bases between them. The CDR3 is 13 amino acids. Germline V gives CDR1 SGHKS, CDR2 YYEKEE (reference sequence). In DNA form, the CDR3 reads TGTGCCAGCAGCTTGGATAGTGGGCGTACTGCTTTCTTT. Translation gives CASSLDSGRTAFF.

The V gene is TRBV4-3, the J gene TRBJ1-2, with 7 positions matching TRBD1. Losses at the gene ends were 0 bases for V and 0 bases for J; bases not matched to a gene: 4. The CDR3 has 16 amino acids. Germline values: CDR1 LGHNA, CDR2 YSLEER. CDR3 nucleotide sequence: TGCGCCAGCAGCCAAGATCGGGACAGTCCTAACTATGGCTACACCTTC. Translated: CASSQDRDSPNYGYTF.

The chain carries TRBV6-6 and TRBJ1-1, with D possibly being TRBD1 (5 bases). This CDR3 has 13 residues. Per germline, CDR1 MNHNY and CDR2 SVGAGI (reference sequence). V lost 6 bases, J lost 1 base, and 9 bases lay in between. Written as DNA, the CDR3 is TGTGCCAGCAGCGACGGACAGAACACTGAAGCTTTCTTT. Protein sequence: CASSDGQNTEAFF.

This rearrangement joins TRBV6-5 to TRBJ2-4, with D perhaps matching TRBD1 (6 bases). This CDR3 has 15 amino acids. Trimming pared 6 bases from V and 0 bases from J, leaving 12 bases between. Per germline, CDR1 MNHEY and CDR2 SVGAGI. The CDR3 DNA is TGTGCCAGCAGGGACAGAGCCGAAGCCAAAAACATTCAGTACTTC. Amino acids: CASRDRAEAKNIQYF.

This sequence joins TRBV29-1 and TRBJ2-1, with 12 nucleotides matching TRBD2. Trimming took 2 bases from V and 8 from J; bases not matched to a gene: 4. There are 14 residues in the CDR3. Germline assignment: CDR1 SQVTM and CDR2 ANQGSEA. DNA for the CDR3: TGCAGCGTTGAAAGCCTAGCGGGGGGGCATGAGCAGTTCTTC. Translation: CSVESLAGGHEQFF.

This clone occurred a few times. J is TRBJ2-3 and V is TRBV6-1; TRBD2 matches at 12 bases. The CDR3 consists of 17 residues. V dropped 0 bases and J dropped 2; count of bases not matched to a gene: 3. CDR1 MNHNS and CDR2 SASEGT come from the germline V gene. The CDR3 region is CASSEALAGGVTDTQYF. DNA of the CDR3: TGTGCCAGCAGTGAAGCCCTAGCGGGAGGGGTCACAGATACGCAGTATTTT.

This clone showed up just a few times. The chain uses TRBV18 and TRBJ1-1; no reliable D call. From germline, CDR1 is KGHSH and CDR2 LQKENI. This CDR3 comprises 13 residues. V dropped 3 bases and J dropped 3 bases, with 8 bases sitting between them. In nucleotides, the CDR3 is TGTGCCAGCTCACCTTCGGGGTACACTGAAGCTTTCTTT. Amino acid sequence: CASSPSGYTEAFF.

The chain employs TRBV6-1 and TRBJ2-5; 8 bases agree with TRBD1. The end of the DNA is better explained by TRBJ2-7, so the J call may be wrong. Germline lookup yields CDR1 MNHNS and CDR2 SASEGT. The CDR3 extends over 14 amino acids. For the CDR3, the DNA is TGTGCCAGCAGTGACGACAGGGGAATTTACGAGCAGTACTTC. It specifies CASSDDRGIYEQYF.

The chain is built from TRBV10-3 and TRBJ2-1, with 11 bases fitting TRBD1. CDR1 and CDR2 from the germline V gene are ENHRY and SYGVKD. V dropped 10 bases and J dropped 7; count of bases not matched to a gene: 3. This CDR3 comprises 12 residues. The CDR3 protein is CANGDRGNEQFF. CDR3 DNA sequence: TGTGCCAACGGGGACAGGGGGAATGAGCAGTTCTTC.

In this sample, this clone turned up a few times. The chain recombines TRBV7-6 with TRBJ1-5; D is uncertain. CDR3 length: 13 residues. V lost 5 bases and J 9 bases, leaving 14 bases between the germline ends. CDR1 is SGHVS, CDR2 FNYEAQ, per germline. This CDR3 reads CASSKTGIGPQHF. Here the CDR3 DNA reads TGTGCCAGCAGCAAGACGGGGATTGGGCCCCAGCATTTT.

The chain links TRBV15 to TRBJ2-7; a possible D gene is TRBD1 (5 bases). The CDR3 totals 14 residues. With 4 bases removed from V and 7 bases from J, the gap between germline ends came to 17 bases. Germline loops: CDR1 LNHNV, CDR2 YYDKDF (reference sequence). This CDR3 reads CATSISSPQGEQYF. In DNA form, the CDR3 reads TGTGCCACCAGCATTTCGAGCCCTCAGGGAGAGCAGTACTTC.

The V and J genes are TRBV6-4 and TRBJ1-3; the D gene is possibly TRBD1 (6 bases). The CDR3 extends over 15 amino acids. CDR1 is MRHNA and CDR2 is SNTAGT in the germline V gene. Trimming removed 3 bases from V and 4 bases from J, with 13 bases in between. CDR3 sequence reads: CASSERGARGNTIYF. Written as DNA, the CDR3 is TGTGCCAGCAGTGAGCGGGGGGCGAGGGGAAACACCATATATTTT.

In this sample, this clone turned up a few times. This chain joins TRBV29-1 and TRBJ2-2; D may be TRBD2 (6 bases). This CDR3 comprises 15 residues. Deletions cut 5 bases from V and 4 bases from J, with 17 bases between. Germline V CDR1 and CDR2: SQVTM, ANQGSEA. CDR3 in DNA: TGCAGCGTTATCCCAAACGCGGGACCCACCGGGGAGCTGTTTTTT. It yields the protein CSVIPNAGPTGELFF.